This T cell receptor (beta chain) derives from a study of shared clonotypes between healthy human individuals. This table comes from immunoSEQ multiplex PCR, and its TCRdb copy is limited to in-frame clones, with some not included. The sample contains more than 900,000 clones, about four fifths of which appear only once. Unmatched junction bases numbered 9, after V lost 5 bases and J lost 8 bases. Germline V gives CDR1 MDHEN, CDR2 SYDVKM. CDR3 length: 15 amino acids. The sequencing input was memory CD4+ T cells from PBMCs. The subset: CD45RA-negative fraction. The chain recombines TRBV28 with TRBJ2-1; 10 nucleotides align to TRBD1. The clonotype was recovered from a man between 18 and 35 years old in good health. Some clones in this sample may be carry-over from other donors' samples. The chain's CDR3 is CASSPSRDRGHEQFF. The CDR3 DNA reads as TGTGCCAGCAGTCCCTCCCGGGACAGGGGCCATGAGCAGTTCTTC.